Listed below are T cell receptor beta chains from one sample, sequenced in a study of CD8 T cells in Susac syndrome. TCRdb redid the calling of the immunoSEQ multiplex PCR reads with MiXCR, one entry per CDR3 protein. The sample records approximately 190,000 distinct CDR3 sequences, around 96% being singletons. The sequencing sample was made of CD4+ T cells from PBMCs. The origin of the receptors is a human donor with multiple sclerosis. CDR3s include the opening cysteine and the closing phenylalanine or tryptophan. The D gene is left open where the match is weak. Size tells how often a clone was seen (once, few, many) or the class of an expanded clone, and some rows leave it out.

D gene	V gene	clone size	J gene	CDR3 DNA	CDR3 protein
TRBD1	TRBV20-1	.	TRBJ2-5	TGCAGTGCTAGCCTCCACAGGGGGGAGACCCAGTACTTC	CSASLHRGETQYF
TRBD2	TRBV4-2	.	TRBJ2-5	TGTGCCAGCAGCCCCTTACTAGCGGTCCATGAAGGCCAGTACTTC	CASSPLLAVHEGQYF
.	TRBV2	.	TRBJ2-5	TGTGCCAGCAGGGGAAACCAAGAGACCCAGTACTTC	CASRGNQETQYF
TRBD1	TRBV15	.	TRBJ2-7	TGTGCCACCAGCAGAGATAGACGGGACAGCAACTACGAGCAGTACTTC	CATSRDRRDSNYEQYF
TRBD1	TRBV5-4	.	TRBJ2-5	TGTGCCAGCAGCTGGGACAGGAAAGAGACCCAGTACTTC	CASSWDRKETQYF
TRBD2	TRBV3-1	.	TRBJ2-7	TGTGCCAGCAGCCAAGTGGCTAGCGGGAGGGCAAGGGAGCAGTACTTC	CASSQVASGRAREQYF
.	TRBV23-1	.	TRBJ2-3	TGCGCCAGCAGTCAATCGGTGGATACGCAGTATTTT	CASSQSVDTQYF
TRBD2	TRBV3-1	.	TRBJ2-7	TGTGCCAGCAGCCTAGGACTAGCGGGCTTGACCTCCTACGAGCAGTACTTC	CASSLGLAGLTSYEQYF
.	TRBV24-1	.	TRBJ2-1	TGTGCCACCTCTGAAAACAATGAGCAGTTCTTC	CATSENNEQFF
.	TRBV9	once	TRBJ1-1	TGTGCCAGCAGCCTCAGTGCCTTGGGCACTGAAGCTTTCTTT	CASSLSALGTEAFF
.	TRBV9	once	TRBJ2-1	TGTGCCAGCAGCGGTCAACCGAGCTCCTACAATGAGCAGTTCTTC	CASSGQPSSYNEQFF
.	TRBV12-3/TRBV12-4	.	TRBJ1-5	TGTGCCAGCAGCCCTGGAGCCCGGACTCAGCCCCAGCATTTT	CASSPGARTQPQHF
TRBD2	TRBV5-4	.	TRBJ2-7	TGTGCCAGCAGCCCCGGGACTAGCGGGGAGCAGTACTTC	CASSPGTSGEQYF
.	TRBV7-2	.	TRBJ2-7	TGTGCCAGCAGCTTACGTCGAGGACGTTCCTACGAGCAGTACTTC	CASSLRRGRSYEQYF
.	TRBV5-6	.	TRBJ1-1	TGTGCCAGCAGCTCGACAGCAACGGGAAGCACTGAAGCTTTCTTT	CASSSTATGSTEAFF
TRBD2	TRBV30	.	TRBJ2-3	TGTGCCTGGACGTACGGGGGGAGCACAGATACGCAGTATTTT	CAWTYGGSTDTQYF
.	TRBV23-1	.	TRBJ2-3	TGCGCCAGCGGATTCATATCTAGCACAGATACGCAGTATTTT	CASGFISSTDTQYF
.	TRBV6-2/TRBV6-3	.	TRBJ1-1	TGTGCCAGCAGTTACGGGTCCCACACTGAAGCTTTCTTT	CASSYGSHTEAFF
.	TRBV25-1	.	TRBJ1-4	TGTGCCAGCAGCAGGGAAAATGAAAAACTGTTTTTT	CASSRENEKLFF
.	TRBV20-1	.	TRBJ2-7	TGCAGTGCTAAGGCTGGTTCGGACGAGCAGTACTTC	CSAKAGSDEQYF
.	TRBV9	.	TRBJ2-2	TGTGCCAGTCAGGGAGGGACAGCGAACACCGGGGAGCTGTTTTTT	CASQGGTANTGELFF
.	TRBV29-1	.	TRBJ2-5	TGCAGCGTTGGAAGGAGTTTCCAAGAGACCCAGTACTTC	CSVGRSFQETQYF
.	TRBV20-1	.	TRBJ2-1	TGCAGTGCTTGGTGGCGAAACTCCTACAATGAGCAGTTCTTC	CSAWWRNSYNEQFF
.	TRBV15	.	TRBJ2-2	TGTGCCACCAGCAGTGGGCTAGCACTGGGCGGGGAGCTGTTTTTT	CATSSGLALGGELFF
.	TRBV15	.	TRBJ1-1	TGTGCCACCAGCAGAGCCTTAGCGAACACTGAAGCTTTCTTT	CATSRALANTEAFF
TRBD2	TRBV4-1	.	TRBJ2-1	TGCGCCAGCAGCCCAGGACTAGCGGCACTGAATGAGCAGTTCTTC	CASSPGLAALNEQFF
.	TRBV7-2	.	TRBJ1-5	TGTGCCAGCAGCTTTACGACAGGTTCCAATCAGCCCCAGCATTTT	CASSFTTGSNQPQHF
.	TRBV5-6	.	TRBJ2-7	TGTGCCAGCAGCTGGGGCGTCTACGAGCAGTACTTC	CASSWGVYEQYF
.	TRBV7-3	once	TRBJ2-3	TGTGCCAGCAGCTTAAGTCTGGGTCGAAGCACAGATACGCAGTATTTT	CASSLSLGRSTDTQYF
.	TRBV30	.	TRBJ1-2	TGTGCCTGGAGTGCAGGGTACTATGGCTACACCTTC	CAWSAGYYGYTF
TRBD1	TRBV29-1	.	TRBJ1-4	TGCAGCGTTGAAAACCCGGGACAGGATAATGAAAAACTGTTTTTT	CSVENPGQDNEKLFF
TRBD1	TRBV7-9	.	TRBJ2-1	TGTGCCAGCAAGGGACAGGGGGAGGGCAATGAGCAGTTCTTC	CASKGQGEGNEQFF
TRBD2	TRBV12-3/TRBV12-4	.	TRBJ2-1	TGTGCCAGCAGTTATCAGCGGGGGTATAACAATGAGCAGTTCTTC	CASSYQRGYNNEQFF
.	TRBV24-1	.	TRBJ2-1	TGTGCCACCAGTGATTCCCCATCAGCATCCTACAATGAGCAGTTCTTC	CATSDSPSASYNEQFF
TRBD1	TRBV29-1	.	TRBJ2-7	TGCAGCGTTGTGGGACAGGGTCCCTTCGAGCAGTACTTC	CSVVGQGPFEQYF
.	TRBV29-1	.	TRBJ2-3	TGCAGCGCGTTAGGAAGCGACACTAACACAGATACGCAGTATTTT	CSALGSDTNTDTQYF
TRBD2	TRBV20-1	.	TRBJ2-7	TGCAGTGCTAGAGAAACTAGCGGGAGGGTCGAGCAGTACTTC	CSARETSGRVEQYF